These 32 T cell receptor beta chains share one sample of origin, sequenced in a study of T cells after yellow fever vaccination. TCRdb passed the 5' RACE reads through MiXCR, listing each CDR3 protein once. The sample includes around 530,000 distinct CDR3 sequences, 17% of them seen just once. The material was PBMCs, obtained about 5 days after the first yellow fever vaccination. Receptors originate from a man between 18 and 35 years old who received the YFV17D yellow fever vaccine.

V gene TRBV5-1 combines with J gene TRBJ2-7; D possibly uses TRBD1 or TRBD2 (5 bases each). Germline V gene lookup returns CDR1 SGHRS and CDR2 YFSETQ. V was pared by 4 bases and J by 1 base, with 15 bases between. The CDR3 has 15 amino acids. CDR3 nucleotides: TGCGCCAGCAGCGAGAACCCGGGACGATCCTACGAGCAGTACGTC. It is translated as CASSENPGRSYEQYV.

This clonotype was counted ten times or more. This rearrangement joins TRBV5-6 to TRBJ2-2; D remains ambiguous. The CDR3 length is 11 residues. Germline CDR1 reads SGHDT; CDR2 reads YYEEEE. Trimming took off 4 bases at V and 4 bases at J, with 2 bases between the two ends. CDR3 in amino acids: CASSITGELFF. DNA of the CDR3: TGTGCCAGCAGCATCACCGGGGAGCTGTTTTTT.

The chain recombines TRBV6-1 with TRBJ2-5; possibly TRBD1 or TRBD2 for D (6 bases each). The V and J ends lost 2 bases and 4 bases respectively, with 17 bases between them. The CDR3 has 16 residues. CDR1 and CDR2 from the germline V gene are MNHNS and SASEGT. The CDR3 coding sequence is TGTGCCAGCAGTGAAATTCCGGGGGCGGAACGAGAGACCCAGTACTTC. It codes for CASSEIPGAERETQYF.

A word on this clonotype: The junction departs from germline at one end; a sequencing error may be responsible. This chain uses TRBV4-3 with TRBJ2-6; no definite D call. The CDR3 runs to 16 residues. Germline-derived CDR1 and CDR2 are LGHNA and YSLEER. CDR3 residues: CASSQDGSSGANVLTF. CDR3 bases: TGTGCCAGCAGCCAGGATGGCTCTTCTGGGGCCAACGTCCTGACTTTC.

This chain uses TRBV24-1 with TRBJ2-1, with TRBD1 identical over 9 bases. CDR1 and CDR2 from the germline V gene are KGHDR and SFDVKD. The length of the CDR3 is 16 residues. The junction had 6 bases not matched to a gene; V was cut back by 4 bases and J by 3 bases. CDR3 sequence: CATSENRGRDYNEQFF. The CDR3 bases are TGTGCCACCAGTGAAAACAGGGGGCGAGACTACAATGAGCAGTTCTTC.

The CDR3: CASDSSGANVLTF. The CDR3 DNA sequence: TGTGCCAGTGACAGCTCTGGGGCCAACGTCCTGACTTTC. The V call is TRBV6-1, the J call TRBJ2-6; weak D call: TRBD1 (5 bases). The CDR3 consists of 13 residues. From germline, CDR1 is MNHNS and CDR2 SASEGT. Trimming pared 9 bases from V and 0 bases from J, leaving 6 bases between.

The chain uses TRBV15 and TRBJ2-1, with D hard to call. The germline V gene encodes CDR1 LNHNV and CDR2 YYDKDF (reference sequence). The V end lost 3 bases, the J end lost 6 bases, and 9 bases lay between the germline ends. The CDR3 is made up of 13 amino acids. CDR3 DNA sequence: TGTGCCACCAGCAGGGAGTCGCCCAATGAGCAGTTCTTC. Encoded protein: CATSRESPNEQFF.

This clonotype was seen many times. The V gene is TRBV7-3, the J gene TRBJ2-1; perhaps D is TRBD1 or TRBD2 (6 bases each). The CDR3 is 15 residues long. In germline, CDR1 is SGHTA, CDR2 FQGTGA. Trimming removed 0 bases at V and 4 bases at J, with 10 bases between. The CDR3 spells CASSLTGGPYNEQFF. CDR3 bases: TGTGCCAGCAGCTTAACCGGGGGCCCGTACAATGAGCAGTTCTTC.

Only a few counts were recorded for this clonotype. V and J are TRBV4-1 and TRBJ2-3; D is uncertain. The CDR3 contains 15 residues. V was shortened by 4 bases and J by 0 bases, with 11 bases between the two germline ends. Germline V gene lookup returns CDR1 MGHRA and CDR2 YSYEKL. The CDR3 DNA reads TGCGCCAGCAGCCTGCAGCGAAGCAGCACAGATACGCAGTATTTT. This encodes CASSLQRSSTDTQYF.

This clonotype has ten or more counts. CDR3 coding DNA: TGTGCCACGTCACCCACAGGGGATACCGGGGAGCTGTTTTTT. Protein: CATSPTGDTGELFF. The V and J genes are TRBV12-3 or TRBV12-4 and TRBJ2-2, with 7 bases that match TRBD1. The V segment lost 10 bases and the J segment 5 bases; nucleotides outside the gene matches: 10. This CDR3 has 14 amino acids.

This clonotype was seen only a few times. The gene calls are TRBV6-6 and TRBJ2-7; 8 bases match TRBD2. Germline V CDR1 and CDR2: MNHNY, SVGAGI (reference sequence). CDR3 length: 11 amino acids. V lost 8 bases, J lost 6 bases, and 3 bases stayed unmatched. The CDR3 spells CASRAGGEQYF. DNA of the CDR3: TGTGCCAGCCGCGCGGGGGGCGAGCAGTACTTC.

The V and J genes are TRBV7-9 and TRBJ1-1, with D tentatively TRBD1 (5 bases). The CDR3 is made up of 15 amino acids. The ends were cut back, 4 bases at V and 6 bases at J, with 18 bases in the middle. The germline V gene encodes CDR1 SEHNR and CDR2 FQNEAQ (reference sequence). CDR3 sequence: CASSSVLGLGAEAFF. The CDR3 nucleotides read TGTGCCAGCAGCTCCGTGTTGGGGTTGGGGGCTGAAGCTTTCTTT.

This clonotype was recorded a few times. The chain combines TRBV24-1 with TRBJ1-1, with D unresolved. The germline gives CDR1 KGHDR, CDR2 SFDVKD. Trimming pared 5 bases from V and 4 bases from J, leaving 7 bases between. The length of the CDR3 is 12 residues. The CDR3 loop is CATSASSTEAFF. The CDR3 nucleotides are TGTGCCACCAGTGCGAGTAGCACTGAAGCTTTCTTT.

This clonotype has just a few counts. V and J are TRBV25-1 and TRBJ1-1; 10 positions match TRBD1. Germline CDR1 and CDR2: MGHDK and SYGVNS. This CDR3 is 19 amino acids long. Unmatched junction bases numbered 14, after V lost 4 bases and J lost 0 bases. The CDR3 sequence is CASSVNQGQGKIMNTEAFF. CDR3 nucleotide sequence: TGTGCCAGCAGTGTTAACCAGGGACAGGGGAAGATAATGAACACTGAAGCTTTCTTT.

This clonotype was counted once. The chain links TRBV6-2 or TRBV6-3 to TRBJ2-5, with 8 positions matching TRBD2. The CDR3 covers 18 residues. V gave up 9 bases and J gave up 2 bases; unmatched junction bases: 20. Germline CDR1 reads MNHEY; CDR2 reads SVGEGT. This chain's CDR3 is CASRAGLAAFGRQETQYF. CDR3 coding DNA: TGTGCCAGTCGCGCCGGACTAGCAGCGTTCGGGAGGCAAGAGACCCAGTACTTC.

A few counts support this clonotype. This chain links TRBV27 with TRBJ1-6, with 9 positions matching TRBD1. Germline loops: CDR1 MNHEY, CDR2 SMNVEV (reference sequence). With 1 base clipped from V and 7 bases from J, the junction kept 5 bases outside the gene matches. The CDR3 is 16 residues long. The CDR3 region is CASSLFIGTGNSPLHF. The CDR3 nucleotides read TGTGCCAGCAGTTTATTTATCGGGACAGGGAATTCACCCCTCCACTTT.

V gene TRBV11-2 combines with J gene TRBJ2-5, with D hard to call. Trimming removed 5 bases at V and 5 bases at J, with 12 bases between. From germline, CDR1 is SGHAT and CDR2 FQNNGV. This CDR3 has 13 residues. CDR3: CASSTSLWETQYF. The CDR3 bases are TGTGCCAGCAGCACGTCCCTATGGGAGACCCAGTACTTC.

This clonotype appeared a few times. The V and J genes are TRBV21-1 and TRBJ2-2; the tabulated D call, TRBD2, remains unverified against the DNA. TRBV21-1 is assigned pseudogene status. The CDR3 is 17 residues long. The CDR3 loop reads CASTSLAGGPHTGELFF. DNA of the CDR3: TGTGCCAGCACCTCTCTAGCGGGGGGGCCCCACACCGGGGAGCTGTTTTTT.

This clonotype was detected a few times. This chain uses TRBV12-3 or TRBV12-4 with TRBJ2-7; a weak D match, TRBD2 (5 bases). Between the trimmed V and J ends, which lost 6 bases and 6 bases, there was a span of 18 bases. CDR3 length equals 14 residues. CDR3 bases: TGTGCCAGCAGCCGGGATCGTCTAAATAGCGAGCAGTACTTC. The encoded protein is CASSRDRLNSEQYF.

In its sample, this clonotype was seen many times. The chain combines TRBV5-4 with TRBJ2-2; TRBD2 matches 8 bases. Germline-derived CDR1 and CDR2 are SGHNT and YYREEE (reference sequence). After removal of 4 bases from V and 1 base from J, the junction contained 6 bases not matched to a gene. This CDR3 contains 16 residues. CDR3: CASSPGGAMNTGELFF. Written as DNA, the CDR3 is TGTGCCAGCAGCCCCGGGGGGGCTATGAACACCGGGGAGCTGTTTTTT.

The V call is TRBV29-1, the J call TRBJ1-5, with D maybe TRBD1 (6 bases). CDR3 length equals 13 residues. V was clipped by 0 bases and J by 7 bases, with 10 bases between them. Germline CDR1 SQVTM, CDR2 ANQGSEA. The DNA for the CDR3 is TGCAGCGTTGAAGAGACCCAGGGGCAGCCCCAGCATTTT. Amino acids: CSVEETQGQPQHF. Supplemented by reference TRBV29-1 and TRBJ1-5, the full variable domain reads SAVISQKPSRDICQRGTSLTIQCQVDSQVTMMFWYRQQPGQSLTLIATANQGSEATYESGFVIDKFPISRPNLTFSTLTVSNMSPEDSSIYLCSVEETQGQPQHFGDGTRLSIL.

A note on this clonotype: A much larger clone lies one base from this, so it may be a read error. The chain recombines TRBV9 with TRBJ1-4; D ambiguous. Germline CDR1 and CDR2: SGDLS and YYNGEE. Trimming removed 4 bases from V and 3 bases from J, with 4 bases in between. There are 12 residues in the CDR3. This chain's CDR3 is CASSSSNEKLFF. As DNA, the CDR3 is TGTGCCAGCAGCTCGTCTAATGAAAAACTGTTTTTT.

This clonotype was detected only a few times. Here the CDR3 reads CASSYSSAIQYF. The CDR3 nucleotides are TGTGCCAGCAGTTACTCGTCGGCTATTCAGTACTTC. This chain connects TRBV6-2 or TRBV6-3 to TRBJ2-4; D gene unclear. The germline V and J ends were trimmed by 0 bases and 10 bases, with 7 bases remaining between them. The CDR3 consists of 12 residues. CDR1 MNHEY and CDR2 SVGEGT come from the germline V gene.

Points on this clonotype: A single base separates this from a much larger clone, so it may be a read error. The chain links TRBV27 to TRBJ1-5, with 7 nucleotides matching TRBD1. There are 12 residues in the CDR3. With 4 bases clipped from V and 7 bases from J, the junction kept 1 base outside the gene matches. Germline V gives CDR1 MNHEY, CDR2 SMNVEV (reference sequence). The CDR3 loop is CASSWTGQPQHF. As DNA, the CDR3 is TGTGCCAGCAGTTGGACAGGCCAGCCCCAGCATTTT.

The table lists this clonotype with a few counts. The chain uses TRBV11-2 and TRBJ1-2; 12 positions agree with TRBD1. The CDR3 spans 16 residues. The V gene end was trimmed by 4 bases and the J gene end by 5 bases; junction bases not matched to a gene: 8. Germline CDR1 is SGHAT and CDR2 is FQNNGV. The CDR3 loop reads CASSSQLGQGAYGYTF. For the CDR3, the DNA is TGTGCCAGCAGCTCTCAACTGGGACAGGGGGCTTATGGCTACACCTTC.

The genes are TRBV7-9 and TRBJ1-2; D gene unclear. Trimming removed 4 bases at V and 4 bases at J, with 10 bases between. This CDR3 contains 13 residues. Germline CDR1 SEHNR, CDR2 FQNEAQ (reference sequence). The CDR3 bases are TGTGCCAGCAGCTCCCTTCCCACCTATGGCTACACCTTC. The encoded protein is CASSSLPTYGYTF.

The chain has TRBV7-3 and TRBJ2-5; no clear D gene. The CDR3 runs 13 residues. Germline V gene sequence: CDR1 SGHTA, CDR2 FQGTGA. V was clipped by 5 bases and J by 4 bases, with 11 bases between them. CDR3 in DNA: TGTGCCAGCAGCCTCCGAGCAGGAGAGACCCAGTACTTC. Translating it yields CASSLRAGETQYF.

This chain joins TRBV28 and TRBJ2-1; TRBD2 aligns across 8 bases. Per germline, CDR1 MDHEN and CDR2 SYDVKM. This CDR3 region has 14 residues. V shed 6 bases, J shed 8 bases, and the junction held 9 bases outside the gene matches. The CDR3 DNA reads as TGTGCCAGCAGGGCTTCGGGACTAGTCCATGAGCAGTTCTTC. The encoded protein is CASRASGLVHEQFF.

The CDR3 bases are TGCGCCAGCAGCTTTGCGGGGACAGTGAACACTGAAGCTTTCTTT. Translating it yields CASSFAGTVNTEAFF. This rearrangement joins TRBV5-1 to TRBJ1-1, with 7 bases identical to TRBD1. V lost 2 bases, J lost 0 bases, and 4 bases stayed unmatched. The CDR3 spans 15 residues. Germline loops: CDR1 SGHRS, CDR2 YFSETQ.

This chain links TRBV6-5 with TRBJ2-3, with D perhaps TRBD2 (5 bases). CDR3 length: 16 amino acids. Germline V gives CDR1 MNHEY, CDR2 SVGAGI. V dropped 5 bases and J dropped 2 bases, with 17 bases sitting between them. This chain's CDR3 is CASSTDYFVLTDTQYF. Written as DNA, the CDR3 is TGTGCCAGCAGTACCGACTACTTCGTACTCACAGATACGCAGTATTTT.

In nucleotides, the CDR3 is TGTGCCAGCAGCGGAACCGGGACAATTATGAACACTGAAGCTTTCTTT. This encodes CASSGTGTIMNTEAFF. The chain combines TRBV9 with TRBJ1-1; D perhaps matches TRBD1 (6 bases). The CDR3 totals 16 residues. From germline, CDR1 is SGDLS and CDR2 YYNGEE. The V gene lost 3 bases and the J gene lost 0 bases, with 15 bases spanning the gap.

The chain employs TRBV6-1 and TRBJ2-2; 13 positions agree with TRBD2. The V gene's germline CDR1 is MNHNS and CDR2 SASEGT. This CDR3 is 17 amino acids long. V dropped 6 bases and J dropped 4; count of bases not matched to a gene: 8. In DNA, the CDR3 is TGTGCCAGCAGCAAACTAGCGGGGGGGCCGGGCACCGGGGAGCTGTTTTTT. This sequence encodes CASSKLAGGPGTGELFF.